The sequence of this T cell receptor beta chain was determined in a study of blood T cell repertoires in COVID-19. Measured with immunoSEQ multiplex PCR; TCRdb has only the in-frame clones, and not every one. The sample lists roughly 220,000 clones, around 86% occurring once. The germline V gene encodes CDR1 GTSNPN and CDR2 SVGIG (reference sequence). This CDR3 is 14 amino acids long. V lost 7 bases, J lost 1 base, and 15 bases lay in between. The sample taken for sequencing was PBMCs or T cells enriched from blood (not recorded which). The rearrangement links TRBV30 to TRBJ2-3; the D is unclear. This TCR came from a woman aged 40 to 50 with acute COVID-19. This CDR3 is CALNSGLGTDTQYF. Here the CDR3 DNA reads TGTGCCTTAAATAGTGGGCTCGGCACAGATACGCAGTATTTT.